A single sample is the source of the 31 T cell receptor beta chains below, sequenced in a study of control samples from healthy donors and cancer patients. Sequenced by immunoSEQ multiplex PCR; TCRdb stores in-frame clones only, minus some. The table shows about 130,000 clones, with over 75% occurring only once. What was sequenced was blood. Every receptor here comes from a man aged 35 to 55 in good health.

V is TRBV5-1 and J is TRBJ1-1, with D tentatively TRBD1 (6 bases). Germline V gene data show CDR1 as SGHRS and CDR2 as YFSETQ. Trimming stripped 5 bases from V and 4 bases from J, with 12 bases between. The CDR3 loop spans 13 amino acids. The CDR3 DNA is TGCGCCAGCAGACTCGGGGGGGCCACTGAAGCTTTCTTT. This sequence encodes CASRLGGATEAFF.

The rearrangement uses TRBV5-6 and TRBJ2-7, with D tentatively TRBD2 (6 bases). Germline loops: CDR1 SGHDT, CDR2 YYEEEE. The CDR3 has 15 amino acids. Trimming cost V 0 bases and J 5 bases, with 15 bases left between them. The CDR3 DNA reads TGTGCCAGCAGCTTGGCTTACCGGGGGTCGGACGAGCAGTACTTC. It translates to CASSLAYRGSDEQYF.

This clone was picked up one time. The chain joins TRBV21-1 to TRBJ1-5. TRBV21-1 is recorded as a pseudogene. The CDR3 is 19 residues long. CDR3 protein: CASSSWPRGLWAIEQPQHF. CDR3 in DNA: TGTGCCAGCAGCTCCTGGCCGCGGGGCCTGTGGGCTATTGAGCAGCCCCAGCATTTT.

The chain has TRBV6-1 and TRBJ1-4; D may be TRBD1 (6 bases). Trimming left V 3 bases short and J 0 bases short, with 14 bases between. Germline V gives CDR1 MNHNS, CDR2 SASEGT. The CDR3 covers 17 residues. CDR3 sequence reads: CASSERGSATTNEKLFF. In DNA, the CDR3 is TGTGCCAGCAGTGAGAGGGGGTCAGCCACAACTAATGAAAAACTGTTTTTT.

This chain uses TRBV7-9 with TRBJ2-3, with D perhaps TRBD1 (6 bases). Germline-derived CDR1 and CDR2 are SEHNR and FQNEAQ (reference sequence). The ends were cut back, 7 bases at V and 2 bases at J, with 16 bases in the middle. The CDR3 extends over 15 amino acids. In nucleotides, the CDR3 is TGTGCCAGCACCCCCATAAGGGGGAACACAGATACGCAGTATTTT. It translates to CASTPIRGNTDTQYF. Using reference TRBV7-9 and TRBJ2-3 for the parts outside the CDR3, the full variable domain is DTGVSQNPRHKITKRGQNVTFRCDPISEHNRLYWYRQTLGQGPEFLTYFQNEAQLEKSRLLSDRFSAERPKGSFSTLEIQRTEQGDSAMYLCASTPIRGNTDTQYFGPGTRLTVL.

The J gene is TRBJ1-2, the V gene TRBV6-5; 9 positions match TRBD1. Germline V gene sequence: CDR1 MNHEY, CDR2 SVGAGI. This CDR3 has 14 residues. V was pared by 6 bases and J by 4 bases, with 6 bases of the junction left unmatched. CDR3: CASRGTGSFYGYTF. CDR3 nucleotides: TGTGCCAGCAGGGGGACAGGGTCGTTCTATGGCTACACCTTC.

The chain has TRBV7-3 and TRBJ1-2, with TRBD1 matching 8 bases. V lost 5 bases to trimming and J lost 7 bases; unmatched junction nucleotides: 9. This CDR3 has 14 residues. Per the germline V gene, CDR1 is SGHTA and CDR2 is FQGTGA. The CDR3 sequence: CASSEDRGGGGYTF. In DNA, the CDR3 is TGTGCCAGCAGCGAAGACAGGGGAGGTGGTGGCTACACCTTC. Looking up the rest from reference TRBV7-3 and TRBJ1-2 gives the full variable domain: GAGVSQTPSNKVTEKGKYVELRCDPISGHTALYWYRQSLGQGPEFLIYFQGTGAADDSGLPNDRFFAVRPEGSVSTLKIQRTERGDSAVYLCASSEDRGGGGYTFGSGTRLTVV.

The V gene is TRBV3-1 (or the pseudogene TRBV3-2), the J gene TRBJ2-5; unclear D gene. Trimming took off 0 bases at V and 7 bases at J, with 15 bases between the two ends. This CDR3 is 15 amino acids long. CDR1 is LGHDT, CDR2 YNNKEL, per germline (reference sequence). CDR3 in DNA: TGTGCCAGCAGCCAAGATTGGGCGACGGCACCGACCCAGTACTTC. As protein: CASSQDWATAPTQYF.

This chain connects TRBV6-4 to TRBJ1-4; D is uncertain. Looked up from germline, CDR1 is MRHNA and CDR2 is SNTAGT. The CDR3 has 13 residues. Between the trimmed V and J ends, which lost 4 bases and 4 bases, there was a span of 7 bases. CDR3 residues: CASSAQNNEKLFF. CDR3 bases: TGTGCCAGCAGTGCACAGAATAATGAAAAACTGTTTTTT.

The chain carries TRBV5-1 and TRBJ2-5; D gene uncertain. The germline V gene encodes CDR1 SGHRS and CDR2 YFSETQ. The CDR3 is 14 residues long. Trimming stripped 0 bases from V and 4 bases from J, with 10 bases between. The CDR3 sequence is CASSLGPSGETQYF. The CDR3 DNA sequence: TGCGCCAGCAGCTTGGGACCCTCGGGAGAGACCCAGTACTTC.

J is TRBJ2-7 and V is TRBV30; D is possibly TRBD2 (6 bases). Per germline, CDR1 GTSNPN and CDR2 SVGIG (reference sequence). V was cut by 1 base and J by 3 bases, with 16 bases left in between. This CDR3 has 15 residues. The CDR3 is CAWSGEGGKNYEQYF. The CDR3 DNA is TGTGCCTGGAGTGGGGAAGGAGGGAAGAACTACGAGCAGTACTTC.

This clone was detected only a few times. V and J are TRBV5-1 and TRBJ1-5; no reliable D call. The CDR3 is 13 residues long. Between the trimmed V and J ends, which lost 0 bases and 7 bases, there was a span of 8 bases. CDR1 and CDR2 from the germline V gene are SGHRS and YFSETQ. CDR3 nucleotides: TGCGCCAGCAGCTTGGACGGGAAGCAGCCCCAGCATTTT. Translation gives CASSLDGKQPQHF. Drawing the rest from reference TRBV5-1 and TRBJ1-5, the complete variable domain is KAGVTQTPRYLIKTRGQQVTLSCSPISGHRSVSWYQQTPGQGLQFLFEYFSETQRNKGNFPGRFSGRQFSNSRSEMNVSTLELGDSALYLCASSLDGKQPQHFGDGTRLSIL.

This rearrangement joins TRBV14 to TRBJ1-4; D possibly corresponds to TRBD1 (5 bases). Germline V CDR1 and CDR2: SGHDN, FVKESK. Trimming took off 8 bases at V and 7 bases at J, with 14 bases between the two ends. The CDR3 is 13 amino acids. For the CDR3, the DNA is TGTGCCAGCGGTCCGTGGGGGGTTGAAAAACTGTTTTTT. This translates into CASGPWGVEKLFF.

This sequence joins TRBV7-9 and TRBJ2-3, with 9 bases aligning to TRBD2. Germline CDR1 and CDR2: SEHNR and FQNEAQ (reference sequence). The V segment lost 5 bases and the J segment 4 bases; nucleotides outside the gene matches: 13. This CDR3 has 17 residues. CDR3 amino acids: CASSLRAGGTQADTQYF. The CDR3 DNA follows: TGTGCCAGCAGCCTCAGAGCGGGGGGCACACAAGCAGATACGCAGTATTTT. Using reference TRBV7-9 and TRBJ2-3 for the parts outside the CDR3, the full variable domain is DTGVSQNPRHKITKRGQNVTFRCDPISEHNRLYWYRQTLGQGPEFLTYFQNEAQLEKSRLLSDRFSAERPKGSFSTLEIQRTEQGDSAMYLCASSLRAGGTQADTQYFGPGTRLTVL.

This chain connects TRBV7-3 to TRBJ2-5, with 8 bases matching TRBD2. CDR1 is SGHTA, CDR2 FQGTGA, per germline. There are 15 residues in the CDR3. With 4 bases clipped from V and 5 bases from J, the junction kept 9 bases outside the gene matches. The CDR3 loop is CASSSHGGVRETQYF. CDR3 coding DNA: TGTGCCAGCAGCTCCCACGGGGGGGTGCGGGAGACCCAGTACTTC.

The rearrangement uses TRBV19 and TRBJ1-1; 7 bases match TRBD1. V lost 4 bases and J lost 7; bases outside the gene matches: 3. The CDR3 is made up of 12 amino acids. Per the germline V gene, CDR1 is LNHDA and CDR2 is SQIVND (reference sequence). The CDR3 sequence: CASSRDSYEAFF. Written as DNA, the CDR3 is TGTGCCAGTAGTAGGGACAGTTATGAAGCTTTCTTT.

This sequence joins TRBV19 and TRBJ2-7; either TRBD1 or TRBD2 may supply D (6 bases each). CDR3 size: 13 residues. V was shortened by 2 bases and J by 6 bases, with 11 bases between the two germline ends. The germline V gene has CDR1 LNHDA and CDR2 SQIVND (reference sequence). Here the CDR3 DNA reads TGTGCCAGTAGTATATCTGGGGGGCGCGAGCAGTACTTC. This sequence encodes CASSISGGREQYF. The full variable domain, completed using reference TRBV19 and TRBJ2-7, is DGGITQSPKYLFRKEGQNVTLSCEQNLNHDAMYWYRQDPGQGLRLIYYSQIVNDFQKGDIAEGYSVSREKKESFPLTVTSAQKNPTAFYLCASSISGGREQYFGPGTRLTVT.

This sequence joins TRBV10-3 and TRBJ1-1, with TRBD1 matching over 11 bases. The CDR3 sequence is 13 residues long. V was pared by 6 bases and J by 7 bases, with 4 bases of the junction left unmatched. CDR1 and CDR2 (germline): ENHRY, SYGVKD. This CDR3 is CAIRDRGPIEAFF. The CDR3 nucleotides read TGTGCCATCAGGGACAGGGGGCCTATTGAAGCTTTCTTT.

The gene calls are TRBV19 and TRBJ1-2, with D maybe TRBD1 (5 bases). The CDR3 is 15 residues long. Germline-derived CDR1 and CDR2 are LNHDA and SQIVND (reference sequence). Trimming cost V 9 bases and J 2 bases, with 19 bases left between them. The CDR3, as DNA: TGTGCCAGCAGGTCCCCGGGACTAACGAACTATGGCTACACCTTC. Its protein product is CASRSPGLTNYGYTF.

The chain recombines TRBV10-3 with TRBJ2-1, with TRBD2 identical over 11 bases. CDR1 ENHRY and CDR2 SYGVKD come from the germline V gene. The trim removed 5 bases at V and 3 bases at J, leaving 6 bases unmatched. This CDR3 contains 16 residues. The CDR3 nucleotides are TGTGCCATCAGTCCTATTCTAGCGGGGGGCTACAATGAGCAGTTCTTC. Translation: CAISPILAGGYNEQFF.

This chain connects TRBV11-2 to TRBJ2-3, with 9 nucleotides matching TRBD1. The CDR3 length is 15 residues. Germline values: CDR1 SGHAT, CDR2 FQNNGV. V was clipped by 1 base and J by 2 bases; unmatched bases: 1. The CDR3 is CASSLGTGATDTQYF. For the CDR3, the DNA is TGTGCCAGCAGCTTAGGGACAGGGGCCACAGATACGCAGTATTTT.

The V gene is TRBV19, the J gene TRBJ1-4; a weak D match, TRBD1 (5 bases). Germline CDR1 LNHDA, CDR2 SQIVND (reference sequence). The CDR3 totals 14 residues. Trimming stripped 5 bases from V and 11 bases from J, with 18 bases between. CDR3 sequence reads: CASSSSGTAFKLFF. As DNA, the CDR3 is TGTGCCAGTAGTTCATCCGGGACGGCCTTTAAACTGTTTTTT.

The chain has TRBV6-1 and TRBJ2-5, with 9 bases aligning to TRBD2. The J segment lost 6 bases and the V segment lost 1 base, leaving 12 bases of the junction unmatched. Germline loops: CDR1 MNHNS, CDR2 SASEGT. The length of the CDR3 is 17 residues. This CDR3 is CASSEETSGSLLKTQYF. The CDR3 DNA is TGTGCCAGCAGTGAAGAAACTAGCGGGTCCCTCCTGAAGACCCAGTACTTC.

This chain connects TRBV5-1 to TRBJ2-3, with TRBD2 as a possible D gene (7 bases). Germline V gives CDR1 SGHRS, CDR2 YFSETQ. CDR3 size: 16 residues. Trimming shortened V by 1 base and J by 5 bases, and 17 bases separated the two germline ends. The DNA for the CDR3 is TGCGCCAGCAGCTTGCACCTGTGGGGGGGCGAAGATACGCAGTATTTT. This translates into CASSLHLWGGEDTQYF.

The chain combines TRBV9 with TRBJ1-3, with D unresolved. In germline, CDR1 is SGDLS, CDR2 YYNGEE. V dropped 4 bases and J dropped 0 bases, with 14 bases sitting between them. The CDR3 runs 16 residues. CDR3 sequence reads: CASSPRSKVSGNTIYF. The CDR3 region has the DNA TGTGCCAGCAGCCCCAGATCGAAGGTCTCTGGAAACACCATATATTTT.

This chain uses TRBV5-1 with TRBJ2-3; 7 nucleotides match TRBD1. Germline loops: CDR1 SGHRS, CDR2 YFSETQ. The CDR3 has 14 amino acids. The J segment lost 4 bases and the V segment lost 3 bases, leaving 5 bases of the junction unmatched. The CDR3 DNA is TGCGCCAGCAGCTCCCCAGGGGGATCAGATACGCAGTATTTT. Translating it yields CASSSPGGSDTQYF.

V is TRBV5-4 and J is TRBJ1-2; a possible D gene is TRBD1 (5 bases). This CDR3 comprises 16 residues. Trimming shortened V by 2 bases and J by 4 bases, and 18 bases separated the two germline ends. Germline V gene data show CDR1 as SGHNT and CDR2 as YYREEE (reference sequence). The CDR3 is CASSFGGRTRIYGYTF. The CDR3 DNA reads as TGTGCCAGCAGCTTCGGGGGACGGACGCGCATCTATGGCTACACCTTC.

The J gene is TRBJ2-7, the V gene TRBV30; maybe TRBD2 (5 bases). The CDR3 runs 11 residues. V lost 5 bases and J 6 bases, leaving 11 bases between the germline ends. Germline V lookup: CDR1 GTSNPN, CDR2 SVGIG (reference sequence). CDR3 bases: TGTGCCTGGGTGCGGGTCCGCGAGCAGTACTTC. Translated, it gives CAWVRVREQYF.

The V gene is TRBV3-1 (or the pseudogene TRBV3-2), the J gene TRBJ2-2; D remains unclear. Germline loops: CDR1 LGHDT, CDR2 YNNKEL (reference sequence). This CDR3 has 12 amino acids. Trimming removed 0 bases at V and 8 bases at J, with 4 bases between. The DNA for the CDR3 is TGTGCCAGCAGCCAAGAAGGTGGGGAGCTGTTTTTT. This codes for CASSQEGGELFF.

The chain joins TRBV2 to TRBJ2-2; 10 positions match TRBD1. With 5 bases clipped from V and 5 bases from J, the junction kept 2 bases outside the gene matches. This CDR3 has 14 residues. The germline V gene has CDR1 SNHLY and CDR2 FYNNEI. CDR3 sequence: CASSWDRGTGELFF. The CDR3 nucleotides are TGTGCCAGCAGTTGGGACAGGGGTACCGGGGAGCTGTTTTTT.

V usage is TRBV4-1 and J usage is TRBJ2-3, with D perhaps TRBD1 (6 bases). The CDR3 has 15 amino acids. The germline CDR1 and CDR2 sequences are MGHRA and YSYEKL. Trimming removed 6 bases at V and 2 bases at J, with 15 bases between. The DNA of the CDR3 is TGCGCCAGCAGACAAAGGGGGAAGAACACAGATACGCAGTATTTT. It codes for CASRQRGKNTDTQYF.